The 29 T cell receptor beta chains below were found in one sample sequenced in a study of naive and memory T cell subsets. Both TRBC1 and TRBC2 were covered by a beta constant-region primer of two equimolar oligonucleotides. Ligated cDNA was amplified by four rounds of PCR with nested alpha and beta constant-region primers and SP2. In TCRdb, the UMI-ligation and nested PCR reads were re-called with MiXCR into one record per CDR3 protein. The table includes 95,000 to 150,000 distinct CDR3 sequences, over 30% detected once. Sequenced sample: central memory CD4+ T cells from blood. The receptor set was obtained from a human donor in good health.

There are a few counts of this clonotype. The chain couples TRBV6-5 to TRBJ2-1, with 7 nucleotides matching TRBD1. CDR1 is MNHEY and CDR2 is SVGAGI in the germline V gene. The CDR3 is 14 amino acids. V dropped 4 bases and J dropped 8; count of bases not matched to a gene: 8. The CDR3 region is CASSSTGLGYEQFF. The CDR3 region has the DNA TGTGCCAGCAGTTCGACAGGGCTAGGGTATGAGCAGTTCTTC.

The rearrangement uses TRBV10-3 and TRBJ1-1; D possibly corresponds to TRBD1 (6 bases). Trimming pared 0 bases from V and 3 bases from J, leaving 8 bases between. CDR3 length: 14 amino acids. Germline V gene sequence: CDR1 ENHRY, CDR2 SYGVKD. CDR3 loop: CAISESEGDTEAFF. In nucleotides, the CDR3 is TGTGCCATCAGTGAGTCGGAGGGGGACACTGAAGCTTTCTTT.

A few counts support this clonotype. This chain connects TRBV20-1 to TRBJ2-1, with 9 bases that match TRBD2. The CDR3 covers 15 residues. In germline, CDR1 is DFQATT, CDR2 SNEGSKA (reference sequence). The junction had 7 bases not matched to a gene; V was cut back by 3 bases and J by 4 bases. CDR3 region: CSARGGRGSYNEQFF. For the CDR3, the DNA is TGCAGTGCTAGGGGCGGGAGGGGATCTTACAATGAGCAGTTCTTC.

The sample holds a few counts of this clonotype. The V gene is TRBV29-1, the J gene TRBJ2-3; D call uncertain. The V end was cut by 8 bases, the J end by 4 bases, with 7 bases between. Looked up from germline, CDR1 is SQVTM and CDR2 is ANQGSEA. The CDR3 sequence is 10 residues long. The DNA for the CDR3 is TGCAGCTCGCTCTCAGATACGCAGTATTTT. Residues: CSSLSDTQYF.

This rearrangement joins TRBV27 to TRBJ1-2; 8 bases are shared with TRBD1. V trimming: 1 base; J trimming: 5 bases; junction bases outside the gene matches: 6. This CDR3 has 15 amino acids. CDR1 and CDR2 from the germline V gene are MNHEY and SMNVEV (reference sequence). Here the CDR3 DNA reads TGTGCCAGCAGTTTATTAGGTCAGGGGGCTTATGGCTACACCTTC. It translates to CASSLLGQGAYGYTF.

This clonotype has only a few counts. The chain combines TRBV5-5 with TRBJ1-6; no definite D call. Germline CDR1 and CDR2: SGHKS and YYEKEE (reference sequence). The ends were cut back, 0 bases at V and 7 bases at J, with 5 bases in the middle. CDR3 size: 13 residues. This chain's CDR3 is CASSLVRNSPLHF. CDR3 nucleotide sequence: TGTGCCAGCAGCTTGGTTCGGAATTCACCCCTCCACTTT.

J is TRBJ2-7 and V is TRBV4-2; TRBD2 matches 7 bases. Germline V gives CDR1 LGHNA, CDR2 YNFKEQ. This CDR3 is built from 18 residues. V gave up 0 bases and J gave up 2 bases; unmatched junction bases: 13. CDR3 protein: CASSQEVGSTSWPYEQYF. The CDR3 bases are TGTGCCAGCAGCCAAGAAGTCGGCTCGACTAGCTGGCCCTACGAGCAGTACTTC.

The chain employs TRBV5-1 and TRBJ1-1; unclear D gene. Trimming shortened V by 0 bases and J by 5 bases, and 17 bases separated the two germline ends. CDR1 is SGHRS and CDR2 is YFSETQ in the germline V gene. The CDR3 length is 16 residues. CDR3 amino acids: CASSLAPGGKGTEAFF. Here the CDR3 DNA reads TGCGCCAGCAGCTTGGCTCCCGGAGGAAAAGGGACTGAAGCTTTCTTT.

The V gene is TRBV7-8, the J gene TRBJ1-6, with 7 bases identical to TRBD1. The CDR3 consists of 13 residues. Unmatched junction bases numbered 3, after V lost 3 bases and J lost 10 bases. Looked up from germline, CDR1 is SGHVS and CDR2 is FQNEAQ. The CDR3 DNA reads TGTGCCAGCAGCTTTACAGGGGAATCACCCCTCCACTTT. This translates into CASSFTGESPLHF.

In its sample, this clonotype was seen many times. V gene TRBV4-3 combines with J gene TRBJ2-3; D is perhaps TRBD1 (5 bases). V lost 3 bases and J lost 0, with 16 bases in between. This CDR3 comprises 17 residues. From germline, CDR1 is LGHNA and CDR2 YSLEER. The DNA for the CDR3 is TGCGCCAGCAGCCAGGATCGAAGGGGCGTTAGCACAGATACGCAGTATTTT. This gives the protein CASSQDRRGVSTDTQYF.

Concerning this clonotype itself: This could be a read error, since a much larger clone is one nucleotide away. This sequence joins TRBV5-1 and TRBJ2-1; D remains unclear. Per the germline V gene, CDR1 is SGHRS and CDR2 is YFSETQ. The length of the CDR3 is 11 residues. The CDR3 reads CASSRMNGQFF. The CDR3 DNA sequence: TGCGCCAGCAGCCGTATGAATGGGCAGTTCTTC.

J is TRBJ2-5 and V is TRBV7-6; D may correspond to TRBD1 or TRBD2 (6 bases each). The germline CDR1 and CDR2 sequences are SGHVS and FNYEAQ. Trimming cost V 0 bases and J 4 bases, with 24 bases left between them. The CDR3 is made up of 19 amino acids. The CDR3 DNA sequence: TGTGCCAGCAGCTTAGCTCCGGGGTCCGGGGGCGGGATTGGAGAGACCCAGTACTTC. Translation gives CASSLAPGSGGGIGETQYF.

The chain couples TRBV12-3 or TRBV12-4 to TRBJ2-5; D perhaps matches TRBD1 (7 bases). V was trimmed by 9 bases and J by 5 bases, leaving 10 bases between them. The CDR3 extends over 11 amino acids. The CDR3 DNA is TGTGCCAGACAGGGGAGGGAGACCCAGTACTTC. It codes for CARQGRETQYF.

In this sample, this clonotype turned up many times. V and J are TRBV7-9 and TRBJ1-5, with D perhaps matching TRBD1 (6 bases). The CDR3 has 16 amino acids. V was trimmed by 5 bases and J by 3 bases, leaving 17 bases between them. Germline V gene sequence: CDR1 SEHNR, CDR2 FQNEAQ (reference sequence). The CDR3 reads CASSHSGTSNNQPQHF. Here the CDR3 DNA reads TGTGCCAGCAGCCATTCCGGGACAAGTAACAATCAGCCCCAGCATTTT.

V gene TRBV28 combines with J gene TRBJ2-3, with 7 bases identical to TRBD1. J was trimmed by 2 bases and V by 3 bases; bases with no gene match: 11. This CDR3 region has 17 residues. Germline V lookup: CDR1 MDHEN, CDR2 SYDVKM. Here the CDR3 reads CASSFLGRGQFTDTQYF. Here the CDR3 DNA reads TGTGCCAGCAGTTTCCTAGGCCGGGGACAGTTCACAGATACGCAGTATTTT.

The V and J genes are TRBV15 and TRBJ2-5; D gene ambiguous. The CDR3 covers 15 residues. V was shortened by 3 bases and J by 0 bases, with 11 bases between the two germline ends. In germline, CDR1 is LNHNV, CDR2 YYDKDF (reference sequence). CDR3 amino acids: CATSSFRRDQETQYF. The CDR3 nucleotides are TGTGCCACCAGCAGCTTCAGGCGCGACCAAGAGACCCAGTACTTC.

CDR3 sequence reads: CASNPHGNQPQHF. The CDR3 region has the DNA TGTGCCAGCAACCCACACGGCAATCAGCCCCAGCATTTT. V gene TRBV28 combines with J gene TRBJ1-5; D not certain. Germline lookup yields CDR1 MDHEN and CDR2 SYDVKM. This CDR3 spans 13 amino acids. Trimming removed 7 bases at V and 2 bases at J, with 9 bases between.

The J gene is TRBJ1-3, the V gene TRBV3-1, with no clear D. This CDR3 has 13 residues. V gave up 4 bases and J gave up 4 bases, with 8 bases separating them. The germline gives CDR1 LGHDT, CDR2 YNNKEL (reference sequence). For the CDR3, the DNA is TGTGCCAGCAGCCCGCGCCCCGGAAACACCATATATTTT. This translates into CASSPRPGNTIYF.

This chain connects TRBV5-1 to TRBJ2-1; the match to TRBD2 covers 11 bases. This CDR3 is built from 14 residues. The V segment lost 7 bases and the J segment 3 bases; nucleotides outside the gene matches: 3. CDR1 and CDR2 (germline): SGHRS, YFSETQ. This CDR3 reads CASRTSGYYNEQFF. The CDR3 bases are TGCGCCAGCCGGACTAGCGGGTACTACAATGAGCAGTTCTTC.

V is TRBV5-1 and J is TRBJ1-1; 8 positions match TRBD1. CDR3 size: 13 residues. Germline V gene lookup returns CDR1 SGHRS and CDR2 YFSETQ. V lost 3 bases, J lost 3 bases, and 1 base stayed unmatched. The CDR3 sequence is CASSSQGDTEAFF. The CDR3 DNA follows: TGCGCCAGCAGCTCACAGGGGGACACTGAAGCTTTCTTT.

The V and J genes are TRBV6-5 and TRBJ2-3; TRBD2 agrees at 7 bases. V dropped 5 bases and J dropped 4; count of bases not matched to a gene: 3. From germline, CDR1 is MNHEY and CDR2 SVGAGI. This CDR3 has 13 residues. DNA for the CDR3: TGTGCCAGCAGTCTCAGCGGGGCAGATACGCAGTATTTT. Protein sequence: CASSLSGADTQYF.

The chain couples TRBV20-1 to TRBJ1-5, with D unclear. Germline V gene data show CDR1 as DFQATT and CDR2 as SNEGSKA (reference sequence). The CDR3 sequence is 14 residues long. The ends were cut back, 4 bases at V and 9 bases at J, with 19 bases in the middle. The DNA of the CDR3 is TGCAGTGCTATTCTCCCCGTTGGCAACCGGCCCCAGCATTTT. It encodes CSAILPVGNRPQHF.

The rearrangement joins TRBV6-2 or TRBV6-3 to TRBJ2-3; 7 bases match TRBD2. Trimming removed 7 bases from V and 7 bases from J; junction bases left unmatched: 14. The CDR3 is made up of 15 amino acids. The V gene's germline CDR1 is MNHEY and CDR2 SVGEGT. CDR3 coding DNA: TGTGCCAGCACCTCCGGGGTGGCGGGAGTAAATACGCAGTATTTT. Protein sequence: CASTSGVAGVNTQYF.

This chain uses TRBV7-2 with TRBJ2-5; 11 bases match TRBD2. The CDR3 extends over 18 amino acids. Germline loops: CDR1 SGHTA, CDR2 FQGNSA. Trimming cost V 1 base and J 1 base; bases outside gene matches: 8. CDR3 protein: CASSLGVLAGGTQETQYF. The CDR3 DNA follows: TGTGCCAGCAGCTTAGGGGTGCTAGCGGGAGGCACCCAAGAGACCCAGTACTTC.

The chain couples TRBV4-1 to TRBJ2-2; D unclear. V was pared by 4 bases and J by 0 bases, with 9 bases between. The germline gives CDR1 MGHRA, CDR2 YSYEKL. The CDR3 totals 15 residues. The DNA of the CDR3 is TGCGCCAGCAGCCCCGCCTACCCGAACACCGGGGAGCTGTTTTTT. Translating it yields CASSPAYPNTGELFF.

A few counts support this clonotype. CDR3 sequence: CASRTGVSNTEAFF. CDR3 DNA: TGTGCCAGCAGGACAGGGGTCTCGAACACTGAAGCTTTCTTT. The V call is TRBV6-2 or TRBV6-3, the J call TRBJ1-1, with 8 bases fitting TRBD1. The germline V gene encodes CDR1 MNHEY and CDR2 SVGEGT. V dropped 6 bases and J dropped 1; count of bases not matched to a gene: 4. The CDR3 has 14 amino acids.

The rearrangement joins TRBV29-1 to TRBJ1-1, with D perhaps TRBD1 (6 bases). CDR1 and CDR2 (germline): SQVTM, ANQGSEA. The germline V and J ends were trimmed by 8 bases and 4 bases, with 17 bases remaining between them. The CDR3 extends over 13 amino acids. The CDR3 loop reads CSLKRTVGTEAFF. The CDR3 bases are TGCAGCCTGAAAAGGACAGTAGGCACTGAAGCTTTCTTT. The full variable domain, with the rest looked up from reference TRBV29-1 and TRBJ1-1, is SAVISQKPSRDICQRGTSLTIQCQVDSQVTMMFWYRQQPGQSLTLIATANQGSEATYESGFVIDKFPISRPNLTFSTLTVSNMSPEDSSIYLCSLKRTVGTEAFFGQGTRLTVV.

This clonotype turned up a few times. The J gene is TRBJ2-1, the V gene TRBV4-2, with D tentatively TRBD2 (6 bases). The CDR3 consists of 16 residues. Trimming took 1 base from V and 1 from J, leaving 11 bases between them. Per the germline V gene, CDR1 is LGHNA and CDR2 is YNFKEQ. DNA for the CDR3: TGTGCCAGCAGCCAAGTGGCGGGGACGTCCTACAATGAGCAGTTCTTC. Protein sequence: CASSQVAGTSYNEQFF.

The J gene is TRBJ1-1, the V gene TRBV29-1; no reliable D call. Germline-derived CDR1 and CDR2 are SQVTM and ANQGSEA. The CDR3 has 13 residues. The V end was cut by 7 bases, the J end by 1 base, with 13 bases between. DNA of the CDR3: TGCAGCGCCGGAGGCGGATGGAACACTGAAGCTTTCTTT. Its translation: CSAGGGWNTEAFF.